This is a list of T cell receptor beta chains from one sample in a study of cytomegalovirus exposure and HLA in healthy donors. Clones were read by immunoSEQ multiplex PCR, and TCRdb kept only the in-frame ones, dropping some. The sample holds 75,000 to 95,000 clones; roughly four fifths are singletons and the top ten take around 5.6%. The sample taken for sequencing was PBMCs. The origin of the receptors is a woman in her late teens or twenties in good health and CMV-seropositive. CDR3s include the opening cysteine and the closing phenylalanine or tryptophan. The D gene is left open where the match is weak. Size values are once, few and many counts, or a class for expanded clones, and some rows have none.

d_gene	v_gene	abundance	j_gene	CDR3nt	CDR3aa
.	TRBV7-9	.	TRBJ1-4	TGTGCCAGCAGCTCCCCAGAGGCAACTAATGAAAAACTGTTTTTT	CASSSPEATNEKLFF
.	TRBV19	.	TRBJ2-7	TGTGCCAGTTCTCCGGCGGGGACCTTCCGATGGGAGCAGTACTTC	CASSPAGTFRWEQYF
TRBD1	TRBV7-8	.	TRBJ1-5	TGTGCCAGCAGCTTAGGGACAGGGTTTTTGCAGCCCCAGCATTTT	CASSLGTGFLQPQHF
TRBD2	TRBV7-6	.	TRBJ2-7	TGTGCCAGCTCACTAGCGGTGGATTACGAGCAGTACTTC	CASSLAVDYEQYF
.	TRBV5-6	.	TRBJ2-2	TGTGCCAGCAGCTTGGTTAGGGGTCCCACCGGGGAGCTGTTTTTT	CASSLVRGPTGELFF
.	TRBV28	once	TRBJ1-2	TGTGCCAGCAGTGTCAGGGTTCGTGGGTATGGCTACACCTTC	CASSVRVRGYGYTF
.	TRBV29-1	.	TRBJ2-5	TGCAGCGTTGCCGTTTTCGGGAACCACCGTTCGGAGGCCCAGTACTTC	CSVAVFGNHRSEAQYF
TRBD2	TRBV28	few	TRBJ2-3	TGTGCCAGCTCGGAACTAGCGGGAGAAGATACGCAGTATTTT	CASSELAGEDTQYF
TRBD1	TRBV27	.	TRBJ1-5	TGTGCCAGCAGCCGGGGACAGGCCGATCAGCCCCAGCATTTT	CASSRGQADQPQHF
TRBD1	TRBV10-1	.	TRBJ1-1	TGCGCCAGCAGTGACCCAGGGGGGGAAGCTTTCTTT	CASSDPGGEAFF
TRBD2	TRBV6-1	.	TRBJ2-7	TGTGCCAGCAGTGCAGCGGGAGAGGGCGAGCAGTACTTC	CASSAAGEGEQYF
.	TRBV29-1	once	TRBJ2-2	TGCAGCGCTACGGCCGGGGGAAACACCGGGGAGCTGTTTTTT	CSATAGGNTGELFF
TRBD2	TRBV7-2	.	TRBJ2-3	TGTGCCAGCAGCAAAGTAGCGGGCCCGCAGTATTTT	CASSKVAGPQYF
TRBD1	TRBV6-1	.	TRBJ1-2	TGTGCCAGCAGTGAATATGGGACAGGGGGCCCAAACTATGGCTACACCTTC	CASSEYGTGGPNYGYTF
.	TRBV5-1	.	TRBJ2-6	TGCGCCAGCAGCTTGGAGGGCAGGGCGAGCTCTGGGGCCAACGTCCTGACTTTC	CASSLEGRASSGANVLTF
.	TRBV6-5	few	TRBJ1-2	TGTGCCAGCAGCCGGGAAACAGGGTATGGCTACACCTTC	CASSRETGYGYTF
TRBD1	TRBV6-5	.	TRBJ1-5	TGTGCCAGCAGTGTGGACAGGGGGCGATATCAGCCCCAGCATTTT	CASSVDRGRYQPQHF
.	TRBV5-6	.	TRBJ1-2	TGTGCCAGCAGCTTGGTCGCGGCGAACTATGGCTACACCTTC	CASSLVAANYGYTF